This T cell receptor beta chain was identified during a study of untreated major depressive disorder. The CDR3 covers 12 residues. CDR1 SEHNR and CDR2 FQNEAQ come from the germline V gene (reference sequence). V lost 5 bases to trimming and J lost 14 bases, with 15 bases between them. The repertoire was sequenced with immunoSEQ multiplex PCR; TCRdb's copy has only in-frame clones and lacks some. The table shows about 21,000 clones, with approximately 92% occurring only once. The specimen was CD4+ T cells from PBMCs. The genes are TRBV7-9 and TRBJ1-4; tentative D call: TRBD1 (5 bases). The TCR sequence derives from a man aged 30 to 45 in good health. CDR3 sequence reads: CASSQLSGGLFF. The CDR3 coding sequence is TGTGCCAGCAGCCAATTGAGCGGGGGGCTGTTTTTT.